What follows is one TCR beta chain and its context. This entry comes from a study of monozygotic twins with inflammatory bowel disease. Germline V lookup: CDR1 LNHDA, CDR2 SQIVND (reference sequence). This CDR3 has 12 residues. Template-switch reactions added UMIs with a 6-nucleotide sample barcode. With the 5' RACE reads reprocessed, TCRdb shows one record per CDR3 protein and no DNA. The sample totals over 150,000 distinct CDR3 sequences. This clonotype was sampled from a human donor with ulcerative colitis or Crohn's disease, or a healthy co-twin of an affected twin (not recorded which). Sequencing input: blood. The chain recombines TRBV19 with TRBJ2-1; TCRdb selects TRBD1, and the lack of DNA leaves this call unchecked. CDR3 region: CASGDRYNEQFF.